These T cell receptor beta chains were read from a single sample in a study of blood T cell repertoires in COVID-19. Here immunoSEQ multiplex PCR was the method, and the copy in TCRdb shows in-frame clones only, minus some. The sample holds roughly 250,000 clones, just over 90% seen once. Input material: PBMCs or T cells enriched from blood (not recorded which). The receptors derive from a woman between 40 and 50 years old with acute COVID-19. Both conserved end residues are part of each CDR3. A D gene is named only where the DNA matches it firmly. Not all rows give a size; the values are once, few, many and, for expanded clones, a class.

size	D	V	J	CDR3	DNA
NA	TRBD1	TRBV27	TRBJ1-6	CASRPGTGVGSPLHF	TGTGCCAGCAGGCCAGGGACAGGGGTAGGGTCACCCCTCCACTTT
NA	NA	TRBV7-2	TRBJ1-2	CASSPTGGAAYGYTF	TGTGCCAGCAGCCCCACTGGGGGGGCCGCATATGGCTACACCTTC
NA	TRBD1	TRBV7-2	TRBJ1-5	CASSRDDRVNQPQHF	TGTGCCAGCAGTCGAGATGACAGGGTGAATCAGCCCCAGCATTTT
NA	NA	TRBV28	TRBJ1-2	CASSFGQPNYGYTF	TGTGCCAGCAGTTTCGGACAGCCAAACTATGGCTACACCTTC
few	TRBD2	TRBV5-6	TRBJ2-7	CASSREVTVSYEQYF	TGTGCCAGCAGCCGGGAGGTGACAGTCTCCTACGAGCAGTACTTC
NA	NA	TRBV5-6	TRBJ1-1	CASSSTTNPPEAFF	TGTGCCAGCAGCTCAACAACCAATCCCCCCGAAGCTTTCTTT
NA	TRBD1	TRBV7-9	TRBJ1-5	CASSFSPPGRGRGQPQHF	TGTGCCAGCAGCTTCTCCCCACCGGGCAGGGGGCGCGGGCAGCCCCAGCATTTT
NA	NA	TRBV5-1	TRBJ1-2	CASSLEGLSGLLLGYTF	TGCGCCAGCAGCTTGGAGGGTTTATCGGGACTGCTATTGGGCTACACCTTC
NA	NA	TRBV7-8	TRBJ2-7	CASATGSYEQYF	TGTGCCAGCGCTACAGGGTCTTACGAGCAGTACTTC
NA	NA	TRBV28	TRBJ1-1	CASTPWSTNTEAFF	TGTGCCAGCACCCCGTGGAGTACCAACACTGAAGCTTTCTTT
NA	TRBD2	TRBV10-3	TRBJ2-5	CAISPPGTSGRAFVETQYF	TGTGCCATCAGTCCCCCGGGGACTAGCGGGAGGGCCTTTGTAGAGACCCAGTACTTC
NA	TRBD1	TRBV19	TRBJ1-6	CASSIDPGQNNSPLHF	TGTGCCAGTAGTATAGACCCGGGACAGAATAATTCACCCCTCCACTTT
NA	TRBD2	TRBV28	TRBJ2-3	CASSLGVGGAGDTQYF	TGTGCCAGCAGTTTAGGTGTCGGGGGGGCTGGAGATACGCAGTATTTT
NA	NA	TRBV29-1	TRBJ1-1	CSVSQGSTEAFF	TGCAGCGTTTCACAGGGATCCACTGAAGCTTTCTTT
NA	TRBD1	TRBV5-1	TRBJ2-7	CASSSGQDYEQYF	TGCGCCAGCAGCTCGGGACAGGACTACGAGCAGTACTTC
NA	TRBD1	TRBV6-5	TRBJ2-1	CASTSGTGGVREQFF	TGTGCCAGCACCTCCGGGACAGGGGGGGTTAGGGAGCAGTTCTTC
NA	NA	TRBV28	TRBJ1-4	CASTATGLNEKLFF	TGTGCCAGCACCGCGACAGGACTTAATGAAAAACTGTTTTTT
NA	NA	TRBV7-3	TRBJ2-3	CASSLSGSSTDTQYF	TGTGCCAGCAGCTTAAGCGGTTCTAGCACAGATACGCAGTATTTT
NA	TRBD1	TRBV2	TRBJ1-1	CASSLAGQGASEAFF	TGTGCCAGCAGTCTTGCCGGACAGGGGGCATCTGAAGCTTTCTTT
NA	TRBD1	TRBV5-1	TRBJ1-6	CASSYRQGHNSPLHF	TGCGCCAGCAGCTACCGACAGGGGCACAATTCACCCCTCCACTTT
NA	TRBD1	TRBV9	TRBJ1-3	CASSAGGQVSGNTIYF	TGTGCCAGCAGCGCAGGGGGCCAGGTTTCTGGAAACACCATATATTTT
NA	TRBD2	TRBV6-5	TRBJ2-2	CASSYSRDYYTGELFF	TGTGCCAGCAGTTACTCGAGGGACTACTACACCGGGGAGCTGTTTTTT
NA	TRBD1	TRBV28	TRBJ2-7	CASSPLSGQGLLYEQYF	TGTGCCAGCAGTCCCCTCTCTGGACAGGGTCTTCTCTACGAGCAGTACTTC
NA	NA	TRBV6-5	TRBJ1-1	CASSYSTRGVGEAFF	TGTGCCAGCAGTTACTCGACCCGGGGGGTTGGTGAAGCTTTCTTT
NA	NA	TRBV24-1	TRBJ1-2	CATSGRTENYGYTF	TGTGCCACCAGTGGTAGAACAGAAAACTATGGCTACACCTTC
NA	TRBD1	TRBV27	TRBJ2-2	CASSSGTGWRTGELFF	TGTGCCAGCAGTTCGGGGACAGGGTGGAGGACCGGGGAGCTGTTTTTT
NA	NA	TRBV5-8	TRBJ2-3	CASTLPFAARTDTQYF	TGTGCCAGCACCCTACCTTTCGCGGCCCGCACAGATACGCAGTATTTT
few	NA	TRBV5-1	TRBJ1-2	CASSPREVIGSGYTF	TGCGCCAGCAGCCCGAGGGAGGTGATAGGGAGCGGCTACACCTTC
NA	NA	TRBV7-6	TRBJ2-7	CASSKLGTGSYEQYF	TGTGCCAGCAGCAAACTCGGGACTGGTTCCTACGAGCAGTACTTC
NA	TRBD2	TRBV19	TRBJ2-1	CASSPTRLAGALGSYNEQFF	TGTGCCAGTAGCCCCACTCGACTAGCGGGAGCTCTGGGGTCCTACAATGAGCAGTTCTTC
NA	TRBD1	TRBV5-4	TRBJ2-3	CASSPRQGRTSTDTQYF	TGTGCCAGCAGCCCTCGACAGGGACGAACTAGCACAGATACGCAGTATTTT
NA	NA	TRBV7-9	TRBJ2-7	CASSSGPYEQYF	TGTGCCAGCAGCTCTGGCCCATACGAGCAGTACTTC
NA	NA	TRBV4-1	TRBJ2-3	CASSNQPGLDTDTQYF	TGCGCCAGCAGCAATCAGCCGGGACTGGACACAGATACGCAGTATTTT
NA	NA	TRBV19	TRBJ1-1	CASTIGGRLGTEAFF	TGTGCCAGTACTATCGGGGGGCGGTTGGGAACTGAAGCTTTCTTT
NA	TRBD2	TRBV18	TRBJ2-1	CASSRTSGTYNEQFF	TGTGCCAGCTCACGGACTAGCGGGACTTACAATGAGCAGTTCTTC
NA	NA	TRBV7-2	TRBJ2-3	CASSLKGGQADTQYF	TGTGCCAGCAGCTTAAAGGGGGGGCAGGCAGATACGCAGTATTTT
NA	NA	TRBV19	TRBJ2-7	CASSNLGQIYEQYF	TGTGCCAGTAGCAACCTGGGACAAATCTACGAGCAGTACTTC
NA	NA	TRBV3-1/TRBV3-2	TRBJ1-3	CASSRTQGPSGNTIYF	TGTGCCAGCAGCCGAACACAGGGTCCCTCTGGAAACACCATATATTTT
NA	TRBD1	TRBV6-5	TRBJ2-7	CASSSYGSTGIHEQYF	TGTGCCAGCAGTTCCTACGGCTCGACAGGGATCCACGAGCAGTACTTC
NA	NA	TRBV7-9	TRBJ2-5	CASSLGVRREETQYF	TGTGCCAGCAGCTTAGGGGTCCGGCGGGAAGAGACCCAGTACTTC
NA	TRBD1	TRBV9	TRBJ1-1	CASSPGAGGFVTEAFF	TGTGCCAGCAGCCCCGGGGCAGGGGGCTTCGTCACTGAAGCTTTCTTT
NA	NA	TRBV6-5	TRBJ2-7	CASSRSYEQYF	TGTGCCAGCAGCCGTTCCTACGAGCAGTACTTC
NA	TRBD1	TRBV7-3	TRBJ1-2	CASSYYRDSNYGYTF	TGTGCCAGCAGCTACTACCGGGACAGCAACTATGGCTACACCTTC